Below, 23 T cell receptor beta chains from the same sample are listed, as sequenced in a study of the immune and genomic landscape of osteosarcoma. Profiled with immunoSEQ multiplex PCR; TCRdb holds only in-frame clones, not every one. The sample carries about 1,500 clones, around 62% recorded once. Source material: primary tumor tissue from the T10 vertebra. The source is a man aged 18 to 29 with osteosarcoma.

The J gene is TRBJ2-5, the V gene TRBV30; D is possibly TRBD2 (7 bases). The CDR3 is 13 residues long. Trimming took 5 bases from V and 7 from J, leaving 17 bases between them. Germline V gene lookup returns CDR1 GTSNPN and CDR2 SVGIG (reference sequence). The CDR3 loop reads CAWERGGLGTQYF. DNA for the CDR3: TGTGCCTGGGAAAGGGGGGGATTGGGGACCCAGTACTTC.

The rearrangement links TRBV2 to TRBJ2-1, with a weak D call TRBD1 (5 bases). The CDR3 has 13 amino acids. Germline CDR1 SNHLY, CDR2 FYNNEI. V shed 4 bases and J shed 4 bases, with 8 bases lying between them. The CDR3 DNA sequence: TGTGCCAGCAGTGCGAGACAGTACAATGAGCAGTTCTTC. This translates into CASSARQYNEQFF.

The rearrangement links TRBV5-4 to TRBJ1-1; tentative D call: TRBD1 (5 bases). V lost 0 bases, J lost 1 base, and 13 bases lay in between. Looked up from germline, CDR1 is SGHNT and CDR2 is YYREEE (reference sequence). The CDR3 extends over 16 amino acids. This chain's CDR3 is CASSLGYYRRNTEAFF. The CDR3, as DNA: TGTGCCAGCAGCTTGGGGTATTACAGGAGGAACACTGAAGCTTTCTTT. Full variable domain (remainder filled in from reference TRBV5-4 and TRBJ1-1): ETGVTQSPTHLIKTRGQQVTLRCSSQSGHNTVSWYQQALGQGPQFIFQYYREEENGRGNFPPRFSGLQFPNYSSELNVNALELDDSALYLCASSLGYYRRNTEAFFGQGTRLTVV.

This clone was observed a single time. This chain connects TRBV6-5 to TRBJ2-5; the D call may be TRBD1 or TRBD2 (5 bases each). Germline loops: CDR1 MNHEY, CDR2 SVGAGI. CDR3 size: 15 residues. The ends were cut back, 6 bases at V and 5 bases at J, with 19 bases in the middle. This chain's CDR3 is CASRRVRDDHETQYF. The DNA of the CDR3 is TGTGCCAGCAGAAGGGTCAGGGACGATCACGAGACCCAGTACTTC.

CDR3 in DNA: TGTGCCAGCAGAAACGCTCAACGGAACACCGGGGAGCTGTTTTTT. As protein: CASRNAQRNTGELFF. The chain carries TRBV6-5 and TRBJ2-2; D ambiguous. V was clipped by 6 bases and J by 1 base, with 12 bases between them. Per the germline V gene, CDR1 is MNHEY and CDR2 is SVGAGI. This CDR3 region has 15 residues.

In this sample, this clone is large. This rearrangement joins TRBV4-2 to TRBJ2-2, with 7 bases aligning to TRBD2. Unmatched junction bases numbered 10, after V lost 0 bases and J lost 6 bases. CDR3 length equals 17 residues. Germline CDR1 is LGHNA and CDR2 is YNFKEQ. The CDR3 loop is CASSQDLLRGSSGELFF. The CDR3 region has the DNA TGTGCCAGCAGCCAAGATCTGCTGCGGGGGAGTTCCGGGGAGCTGTTTTTT.

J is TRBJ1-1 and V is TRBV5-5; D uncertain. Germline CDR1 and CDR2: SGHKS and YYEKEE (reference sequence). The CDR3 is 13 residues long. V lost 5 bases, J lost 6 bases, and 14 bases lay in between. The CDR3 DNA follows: TGTGCCAGCAGGTCAAGAGGAACGGCTGAAGCTTTCTTT. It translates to CASRSRGTAEAFF.

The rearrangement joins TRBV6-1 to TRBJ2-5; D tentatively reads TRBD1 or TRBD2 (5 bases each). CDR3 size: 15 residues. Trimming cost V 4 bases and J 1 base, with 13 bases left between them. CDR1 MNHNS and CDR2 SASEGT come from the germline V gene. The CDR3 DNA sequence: TGTGCCAGCAGTGTCTCGTGGGACGGCCAAGAGACCCAGTACTTC. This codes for CASSVSWDGQETQYF.

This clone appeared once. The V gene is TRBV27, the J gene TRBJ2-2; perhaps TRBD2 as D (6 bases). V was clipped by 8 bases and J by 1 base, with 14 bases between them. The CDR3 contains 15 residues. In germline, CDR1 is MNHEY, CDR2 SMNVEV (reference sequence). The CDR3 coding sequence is TGTGCCAGCTTAAAGCGGGTGGAGAACACCGGGGAGCTGTTTTTT. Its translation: CASLKRVENTGELFF.

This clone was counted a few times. The DNA of the CDR3 is TGTGCCAGCAGCAGAGATGTTGGGGGGGCGAGCGAGCAGTACTTC. Protein: CASSRDVGGASEQYF. V is TRBV11-2 and J is TRBJ2-7, with D maybe TRBD2 (7 bases). The CDR3 has 15 residues. Between the trimmed V and J ends, which lost 5 bases and 6 bases, there was a span of 20 bases. Looked up from germline, CDR1 is SGHAT and CDR2 is FQNNGV.

CDR3 nucleotide sequence: TGTGCCAGCAGTTACTCGGGGCCTTCTTCGAGTGGCTACACCTTC. Its protein product is CASSYSGPSSSGYTF. V usage is TRBV6-5 and J usage is TRBJ1-2; D perhaps matches TRBD1 (5 bases). This CDR3 has 15 residues. The V gene lost 0 bases and the J gene lost 7 bases, with 15 bases spanning the gap. Germline V lookup: CDR1 MNHEY, CDR2 SVGAGI.

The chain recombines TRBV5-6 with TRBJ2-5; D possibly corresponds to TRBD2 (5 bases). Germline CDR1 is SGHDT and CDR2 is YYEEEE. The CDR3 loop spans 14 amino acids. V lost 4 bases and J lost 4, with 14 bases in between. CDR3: CASSVGRRGETQYF. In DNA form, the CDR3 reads TGTGCCAGCAGCGTTGGCCGTCGGGGAGAGACCCAGTACTTC.

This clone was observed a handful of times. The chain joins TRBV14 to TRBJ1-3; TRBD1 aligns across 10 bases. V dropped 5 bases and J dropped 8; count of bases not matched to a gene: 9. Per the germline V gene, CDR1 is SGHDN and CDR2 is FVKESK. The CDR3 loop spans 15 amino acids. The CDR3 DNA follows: TGTGCCAGCAGCATGGTGGACAGGGGGTCGGACACCATATATTTT. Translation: CASSMVDRGSDTIYF.

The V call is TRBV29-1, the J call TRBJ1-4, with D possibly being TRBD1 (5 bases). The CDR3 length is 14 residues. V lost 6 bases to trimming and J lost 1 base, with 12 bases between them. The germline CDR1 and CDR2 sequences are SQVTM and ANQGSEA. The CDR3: CSVGTGQTNEKLFF. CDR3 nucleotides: TGCAGCGTGGGGACTGGGCAAACTAATGAAAAACTGTTTTTT.

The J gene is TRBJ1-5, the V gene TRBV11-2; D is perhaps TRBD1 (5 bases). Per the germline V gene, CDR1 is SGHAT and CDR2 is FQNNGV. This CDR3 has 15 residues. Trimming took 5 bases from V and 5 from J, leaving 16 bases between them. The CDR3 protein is CASSPLGEEYQPQHF. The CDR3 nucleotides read TGTGCCAGCAGCCCCCTAGGGGAGGAGTATCAGCCCCAGCATTTT.

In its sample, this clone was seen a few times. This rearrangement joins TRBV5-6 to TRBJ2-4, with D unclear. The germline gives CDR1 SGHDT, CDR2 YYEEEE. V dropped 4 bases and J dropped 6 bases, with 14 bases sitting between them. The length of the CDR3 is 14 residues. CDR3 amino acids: CASSLGSQGNIQYF. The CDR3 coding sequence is TGTGCCAGCAGCCTTGGGTCTCAAGGAAACATTCAGTACTTC.

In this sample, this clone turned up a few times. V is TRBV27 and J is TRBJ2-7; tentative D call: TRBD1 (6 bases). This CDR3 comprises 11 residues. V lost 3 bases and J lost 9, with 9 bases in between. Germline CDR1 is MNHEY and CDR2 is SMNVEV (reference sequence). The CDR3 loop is CASSFGGGQYF. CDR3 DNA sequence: TGTGCCAGCAGTTTTGGGGGCGGGCAGTACTTC.

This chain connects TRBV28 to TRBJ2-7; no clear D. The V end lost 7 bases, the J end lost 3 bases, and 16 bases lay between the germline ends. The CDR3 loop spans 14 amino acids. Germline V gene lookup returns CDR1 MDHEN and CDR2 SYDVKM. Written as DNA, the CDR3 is TGTGCCAGCAATTACGCCGGGTCGAACTACGAGCAGTACTTC. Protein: CASNYAGSNYEQYF.

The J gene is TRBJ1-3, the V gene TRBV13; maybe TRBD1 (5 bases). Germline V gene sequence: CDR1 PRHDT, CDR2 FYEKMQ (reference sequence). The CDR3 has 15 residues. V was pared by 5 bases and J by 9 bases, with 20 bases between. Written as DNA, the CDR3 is TGTGCCAGCAGCCACGGGGGACCCCCGAGGGGCACCATATATTTT. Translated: CASSHGGPPRGTIYF.

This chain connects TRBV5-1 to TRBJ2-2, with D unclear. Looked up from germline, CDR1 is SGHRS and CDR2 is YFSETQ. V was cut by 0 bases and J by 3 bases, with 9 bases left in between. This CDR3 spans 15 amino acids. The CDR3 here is CASSLDGTYTGELFF. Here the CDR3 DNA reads TGCGCCAGCAGCTTGGACGGAACCTACACCGGGGAGCTGTTTTTT.

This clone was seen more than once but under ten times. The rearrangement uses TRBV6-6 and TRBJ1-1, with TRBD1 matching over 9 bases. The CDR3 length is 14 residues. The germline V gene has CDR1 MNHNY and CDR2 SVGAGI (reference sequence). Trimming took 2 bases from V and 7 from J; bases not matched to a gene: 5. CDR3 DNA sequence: TGTGCCAGCAGTTACGGGACAGGGTTCGGTGAAGCTTTCTTT. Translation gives CASSYGTGFGEAFF.

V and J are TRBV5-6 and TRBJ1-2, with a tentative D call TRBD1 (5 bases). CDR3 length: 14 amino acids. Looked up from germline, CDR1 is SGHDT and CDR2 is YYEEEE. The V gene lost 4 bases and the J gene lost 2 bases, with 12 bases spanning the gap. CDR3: CASSINRLNYGYTF. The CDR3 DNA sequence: TGTGCCAGCAGCATCAACAGGTTAAACTATGGCTACACCTTC.

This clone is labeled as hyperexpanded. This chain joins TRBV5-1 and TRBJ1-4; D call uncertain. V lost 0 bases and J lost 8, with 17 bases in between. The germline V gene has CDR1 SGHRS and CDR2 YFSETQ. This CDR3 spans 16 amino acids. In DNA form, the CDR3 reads TGCGCCAGCAGCTTGGCCAGTGACCGGGATTTGGAAAAACTGTTTTTT. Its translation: CASSLASDRDLEKLFF.